This TCR beta chain was recovered during a study of blood T cell repertoires in COVID-19. At the level of the study: Spain, Italy and the United States supplied samples that represented acute and convalescent COVID-19.

The CDR3 runs 17 residues. Germline CDR1 and CDR2: MNHEY and SMNVEV (reference sequence). J gave up 4 bases and V 3 bases, and 10 bases lay outside the gene matches. Assignment of participants to cohorts was predicated upon participant-reported clinical history. In the original analysis: Reference gene primers were amplified, and this amplification served to estimate nucleated cell counts. Here immunoSEQ multiplex PCR was the method, and the copy in TCRdb shows in-frame clones only, minus some. V and J calls and clone size are copied from that table; D and trimming were computed from the DNA. This sample has about 150,000 clones; 70% to 90% occur once, and the top ten carry around 6.2%.

The gene calls are TRBV27 and TRBJ2-1; 9 bases match TRBD2. Specimen: PBMCs or T cells enriched from blood (not recorded which). The sequence was obtained from a woman aged 40-49 years who had recovered from COVID-19. The CDR3 loop is CASSFSLRLAEYNEQFF. For the CDR3, the DNA is TGTGCCAGCAGTTTTTCCCTAAGACTAGCGGAATACAATGAGCAGTTCTTC.